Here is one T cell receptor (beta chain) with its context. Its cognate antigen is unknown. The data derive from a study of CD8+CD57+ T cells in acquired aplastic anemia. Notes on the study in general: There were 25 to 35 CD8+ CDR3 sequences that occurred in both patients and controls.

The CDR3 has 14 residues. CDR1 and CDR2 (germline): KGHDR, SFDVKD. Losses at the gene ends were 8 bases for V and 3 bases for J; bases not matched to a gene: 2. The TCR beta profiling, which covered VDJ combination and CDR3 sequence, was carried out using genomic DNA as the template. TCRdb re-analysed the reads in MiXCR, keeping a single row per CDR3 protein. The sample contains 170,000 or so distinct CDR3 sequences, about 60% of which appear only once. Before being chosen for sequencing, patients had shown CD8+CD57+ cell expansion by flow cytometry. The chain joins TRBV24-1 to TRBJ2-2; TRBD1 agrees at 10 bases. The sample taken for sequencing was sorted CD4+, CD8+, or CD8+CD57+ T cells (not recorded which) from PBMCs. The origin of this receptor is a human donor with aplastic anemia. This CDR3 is CATIGTGDTGELFF. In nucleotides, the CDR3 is TGTGCCACCATTGGGACAGGGGACACCGGGGAGCTGTTTTTT.